Listed below are T cell receptor beta chains from one sample, sequenced in a study of response to subunit inactivated influenza vaccine. TCRdb used MiXCR to reprocess the RT-PCR reads, holding one entry per CDR3 protein. Here the sample spans more than 450,000 distinct CDR3 sequences, 6% to 9% being singletons. The specimen comprised PBMCs from blood, sampled 23 months after vaccination. These receptors came from a man between 50 and 69 years old who received an inactivated influenza vaccine. CDR3s include the opening cysteine and the closing phenylalanine or tryptophan. D genes are given only for firm matches. Expanded clones get a size class; other rows say once, few or many, or leave the size out.

>-|TRBV5-1|16|-|TRBJ2-7
TGCGCCAGCAGCCTTCTGACCTCAGAGCTACACTACGAGCAGTACTTC
CASSLLTSELHYEQYF
>few|TRBV20-1|15|TRBD2|TRBJ2-3
TGCAGTGCTAGAGGTGGGACTAGTGGGGCAGATACGCAGTATTTT
CSARGGTSGADTQYF
>-|TRBV7-6|15|TRBD1|TRBJ1-4
TGTGCCAGCAGCCAAAACAGGGGACACATTGAAAAACTGTTTTTT
CASSQNRGHIEKLFF
>-|TRBV9|14|TRBD1|TRBJ1-5
TGTGCCAGCAGCCCGGGGACAGGGACTCGGCCCCAGCATTTT
CASSPGTGTRPQHF
>many|TRBV12-3/TRBV12-4|13|-|TRBJ1-5
TGTGCCAGCAGTTCAAGTCAGGGCCAGCCCCAGCATTTT
CASSSSQGQPQHF
>-|TRBV24-1|14|-|TRBJ2-2
TGTGCCACCAGTGACCATGGACGGTCCGGGGAGCTGTTTTTT
CATSDHGRSGELFF
>-|TRBV20-1|10|-|TRBJ1-1
TGCAGTGCTAAAGACACTGAAGCTTTCTTT
CSAKDTEAFF
>-|TRBV20-1|13|-|TRBJ1-5
TGCAGTGCCTCGACAGGCGTCAATCAGCCCCAGCATTTT
CSASTGVNQPQHF
>many|TRBV20-1|13|TRBD1|TRBJ2-7
TGCAGTGCTAGAGACGACAGGGCCTACGAGCAGTACTTC
CSARDDRAYEQYF
>few|TRBV18|16|TRBD2|TRBJ2-7
TGTGCCAGCGGGACTAGCGGGAGGTTGCAGCAGGACGAGCAGTACTTC
CASGTSGRLQQDEQYF
>-|TRBV27|15|TRBD2|TRBJ2-2
TGTGCCAGCAGTTTAACGGGAGGGTTCGCCGGGGAGCTGTTTTTT
CASSLTGGFAGELFF
>many|TRBV14|13|TRBD2|TRBJ2-7
TGTGCCAGCAGCCGGACTAGCTCCTACGAGCAGTACTTC
CASSRTSSYEQYF
>few|TRBV12-3/TRBV12-4|14|TRBD2|TRBJ2-3
TGTGCCAGCAGTTTCAGGACTAGCGGGGAGAGGCAGTATTTT
CASSFRTSGERQYF
>many|TRBV29-1|15|TRBD2|TRBJ2-3
TGCAGCGTTCTTGATGCGGGAGGGCCTTCAGATACGCAGTATTTT
CSVLDAGGPSDTQYF
>few|TRBV30|14|TRBD1|TRBJ2-7
TGTGCCTGGAGCACCGGGACAGGGGGCTACGAGCAGTACTTC
CAWSTGTGGYEQYF
>-|TRBV24-1|13|-|TRBJ1-5
TGTGCCACCAGCGGGGGCGCAGGACAGCCCCAGCATTTT
CATSGGAGQPQHF
>-|TRBV2|15|TRBD2|TRBJ2-7
TGTGCCAGCAAAATGAGCAGCGGGAGTGGTTACGAGCAGTACTTC
CASKMSSGSGYEQYF
>many|TRBV27|13|-|TRBJ2-3
TGTGCCAGCAGTCTAACCTGGACAGATACGCAGTATTTT
CASSLTWTDTQYF
>-|TRBV12-3/TRBV12-4|15|TRBD1|TRBJ1-5
TGTGCCAGCAGTGTGGGACAGGGGGCCGGTCAGCCCCAGCATTTT
CASSVGQGAGQPQHF
>few|TRBV5-1|16|-|TRBJ2-2
TGCGCCAGCAGCTTGCTGGGGCTTAAGAACACCGGGGAGCTGTTTTTT
CASSLLGLKNTGELFF
>few|TRBV7-9|12|-|TRBJ2-1
TGTGCCAGCAGCCCAAAGAATAATGAGCAGTTCTTC
CASSPKNNEQFF
>-|TRBV12-3/TRBV12-4|15|-|TRBJ1-4
TGTGCCAGCAGTTTTCGAGGGGCAACTAATGAAAAACTGTTTTTT
CASSFRGATNEKLFF
>few|TRBV7-6|16|TRBD1|TRBJ2-7
TGTGCCAGCAGCTTTACCGCTGGGACAGGGGTTGCCGAGCAGTACTTC
CASSFTAGTGVAEQYF
>many|TRBV28|14|TRBD2|TRBJ2-3
TGTGCCAGCAACGAACTAGCGGGAGGGGATACGCAGTATTTT
CASNELAGGDTQYF
>many|TRBV5-1|15|-|TRBJ2-3
TGCGCCAGCAGCTCAACCCATCGGGACACAGATACGCAGTATTTT
CASSSTHRDTDTQYF
>many|TRBV10-3|15|TRBD1|TRBJ2-1
TGTGCCATCAGTGCCGCGGGGACAGGGGGTATTGAGCAGTTCTTC
CAISAAGTGGIEQFF
>-|TRBV10-3|15|-|TRBJ2-5
TGTGCCATCAGTGATGCGGACAGACCTTGGGAGACCCAGTACTTC
CAISDADRPWETQYF